This T cell receptor (beta chain) originates from a study of blood T cell repertoires in COVID-19 (dated by TCRdb to the early 2020s). The study in broad terms: Samples from collaborators originated in the United States, Italy and Spain and spanned both the acute and convalescent phases of COVID-19. The material from the prospective study consisted of cDNA or gDNA derived from T cells, B-cell-depleted T cells, or PBMCs. Deeply sampled blood TCRbeta repertoires from subjects exposed to, actively infected with, or recovered from COVID-19 were included in the dataset. The repertoires were made available in a free public database intended to serve as a resource for research on the immune response to SARS-CoV-2. Samples were obtained from the ongoing ImmuneRACE study (first 160 participants) and from 950 to 1,500 subjects provided by 6 global collaborators. Sample metadata almost always included a de-identified subject ID, COVID-19 status, age in years and sex. Where HLA class I and class II types were available, the types were taken from metadata supplied by the sample provider, not from assay-based typing. Broader findings and caveats from the paper: Clinical and demographic metadata were provided uncurated, with the amount varying by source and participant.

The CDR3 goes from the cysteine to the phenylalanine over 14 residues. Just CDR3 DNA is preserved here, 42 bases in frame from base 1. Sequences LNHDA (CDR1) and SQIVND (CDR2) are obtained from the germline V gene (reference sequence). Trimming at the junction amounts to 5 bases on V and 0 bases on J, and the germline ends lie 7 bases apart. A note on this clone: Its specific antigen is unknown. Per-base qualities were not stored, and no clone one base away is much larger.

The collaborating institutions used their own protocols to collect whole blood in K2EDTA tubes. For TCRbeta analysis, collaborators shipped samples as frozen whole blood, isolated PBMCs, or DNA extracted from either of those sample types. TCRbeta CDR3 regions were amplified from genomic DNA by means of the immunoSEQ Assay, a bias-controlled multiplex PCR. The original pipeline was this. The number of nucleated cells in each sample was estimated from the amplification of reference gene primers within the assay. Sequence reads were collapsed and filtered to measure the absolute abundance of every unique TCRbeta CDR3 rearrangement. For each sample, productive Simpson clonality was calculated as the square root of Simpson's diversity index across productive rearrangements. TCRdb took over this immuneACCESS table, retaining in-frame rearrangements with V and J assigned. Such tables are incomplete; in checked studies, under half of the missing clones stem from an unresolved V gene, and the remainder is unexplained. The DNA was the basis for D and trimming; V, J and clone size are from that table. The table for this sample lists a few hundred thousand clones; approximately 86% of them were counted only once. The top ten constitute roughly 1.9% of the sample.

This receptor was identified in a man aged 30-40 years with active or convalescent COVID-19. This chain is built from TRBV19 and TRBJ1-4; the D gene remains uncertain. Specimen: peripheral blood. The bases are TGTGCCAGTAGTTCTACGGCAACTAATGAAAAACTGTTTTTT. It translates to CASSSTATNEKLFF.